This T cell receptor (beta chain) is from a study of T cells in Graves' hyperthyroidism and ophthalmopathy. CDR3 length: 14 residues. Losses at the gene ends were 8 bases for V and 8 bases for J; bases not matched to a gene: 9. Germline CDR1 MDHEN, CDR2 SYDVKM. RNA transcripts gave rise to amplified TCR beta CDR3 regions. The study used the HTBI primer set for a first-round RT-PCR of the TCR CDR3. A single record per CDR3 protein comes from TCRdb applying MiXCR to the multiplex PCR reads. The table lists 200,000 to 250,000 distinct CDR3 sequences, around 26% of them singletons. Each ophthalmopathy patient scored at least 3 on the Clinical Activity Score and at least 4 on NOSPECS grade, with duration under 3 months. It was uncontrolled infection, other autoimmune disease, pregnancy or lactation that excluded patients. PBMCs were obtained from 9.5 to 10 ml fresh peripheral blood.

This receptor was taken from a woman aged 40 to 55 with Graves' ophthalmopathy. The J gene is TRBJ1-6, the V gene TRBV28; 7 nucleotides agree with TRBD1. The sample was blood. The CDR3 DNA sequence: TGTGCCAGCGGCTCAGGGGGTCCTCATTCACCCCTCCACTTT. Translated, it gives CASGSGGPHSPLHF.